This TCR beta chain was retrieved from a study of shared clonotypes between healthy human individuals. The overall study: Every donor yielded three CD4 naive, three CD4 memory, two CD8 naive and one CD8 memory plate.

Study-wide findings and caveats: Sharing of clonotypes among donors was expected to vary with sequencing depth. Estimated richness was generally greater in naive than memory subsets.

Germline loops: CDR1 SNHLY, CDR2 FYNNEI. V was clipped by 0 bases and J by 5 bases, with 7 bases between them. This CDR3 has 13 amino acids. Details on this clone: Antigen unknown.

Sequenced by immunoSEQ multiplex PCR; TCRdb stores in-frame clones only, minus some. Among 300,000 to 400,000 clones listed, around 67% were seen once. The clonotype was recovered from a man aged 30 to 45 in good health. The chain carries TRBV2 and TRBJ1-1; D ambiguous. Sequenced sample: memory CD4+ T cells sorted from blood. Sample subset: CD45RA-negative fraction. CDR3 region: CASSEAWGTEAFF. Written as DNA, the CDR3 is TGTGCCAGCAGTGAAGCCTGGGGAACTGAAGCTTTCTTT.